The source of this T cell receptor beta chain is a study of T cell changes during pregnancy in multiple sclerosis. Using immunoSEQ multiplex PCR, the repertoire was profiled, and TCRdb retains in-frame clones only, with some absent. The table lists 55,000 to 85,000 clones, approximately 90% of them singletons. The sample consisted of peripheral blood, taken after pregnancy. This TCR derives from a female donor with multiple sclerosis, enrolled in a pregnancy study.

CDR3 coding DNA: TGTGCCAGTAGTGGATCCGGGACAGTACAAGAGACCCAGTACTTC. The encoded protein is CASSGSGTVQETQYF. The chain has TRBV19 and TRBJ2-5, with 7 nucleotides matching TRBD1. Germline-derived CDR1 and CDR2 are LNHDA and SQIVND (reference sequence). The CDR3 length is 15 residues. V trimming: 5 bases; J trimming: 2 bases; junction bases outside the gene matches: 8.